These 4 T cell receptor beta chains were all obtained from the same sample, sequenced in a study of cytomegalovirus exposure and HLA in healthy donors (dated by TCRdb to 2016 to 2017). To prepare the library, the immunoSEQ multiplex PCR assay was applied. TCRdb limited this immuneACCESS table to in-frame rearrangements with V and J called. A share of clones is missing; checked studies link under half to unresolved V genes, and the rest is unexplained. The sample table contains 80,000 to 95,000 clones; only one count was recorded for roughly 96% of them. About 1.3% of the sample rests with the top ten. Sample: PBMCs. Source of these receptors: a young woman in good health and CMV-seronegative.

The CDR3 sequence is CASSYSIAAEAFF. CDR3 sequence (DNA): TGTGCCAGCAGTTACTCAATTGCAGCTGAAGCTTTCTTT. The chain carries TRBV6-5 and TRBJ1-1; no reliable D call. Germline CDR1 MNHEY, CDR2 SVGAGI. This CDR3 has 13 residues. Trimming removed 0 bases from V and 6 bases from J, with 8 bases in between.

The chain recombines TRBV27 with TRBJ1-5, with TRBD1 matching over 9 bases. The CDR3 runs 15 residues. The J segment lost 7 bases and the V segment lost 5 bases, leaving 9 bases of the junction unmatched. Germline V CDR1 and CDR2: MNHEY, SMNVEV (reference sequence). The CDR3 DNA is TGTGCCAGCAGTCTCGGACAGGGGAATTGGCAGCCCCAGCATTTT. Translation gives CASSLGQGNWQPQHF.

This sequence joins TRBV5-6 and TRBJ2-1, with a possible D match to TRBD2 (5 bases). Germline assignment: CDR1 SGHDT and CDR2 YYEEEE. V was shortened by 0 bases and J by 7 bases, with 17 bases between the two germline ends. The CDR3 consists of 16 residues. CDR3 sequence reads: CASSLGLPGGSNEQFF. As DNA, the CDR3 is TGTGCCAGCAGCTTGGGGTTGCCAGGCGGGTCGAATGAGCAGTTCTTC.

V is TRBV2 and J is TRBJ1-2, with a tentative D call TRBD1 (6 bases). Per the germline V gene, CDR1 is SNHLY and CDR2 is FYNNEI. The CDR3 loop spans 18 amino acids. V was cut by 6 bases and J by 4 bases, with 27 bases left in between. The DNA of the CDR3 is TGTGCCAGCAGCGTAGTTATAAAGGGGACACAATCGGGCTATGGCTACACCTTC. Encoded protein: CASSVVIKGTQSGYGYTF.